The rows below give T cell receptor beta chains drawn from one sample of a study of blood T cell repertoires in COVID-19. Some clones are missing from TCRdb's copy, which holds only in-frame ones; the method was immunoSEQ multiplex PCR. The sample has about 250,000 clones, 80% to 90% seen once; the top ten hold 15% to 17%. Input material: PBMCs or T cells enriched from blood (not recorded which). These receptors came from a man aged 18 to 30 who had recovered from COVID-19. CDR3s include the opening cysteine and the closing phenylalanine or tryptophan. D genes are given only for firm matches. For some rows the clone size is stated as once, few or many, or as a class when expanded; others skip it.

d_call j_call v_call clone_size cdr3_nt cdr3_aa
NA TRBJ2-4 TRBV12-2 NA TGTGCAAGTCGCATCCCTCGGGGGGCTAGAAACATTCAGTACTTC CASRIPRGARNIQYF
TRBD2 TRBJ2-2 TRBV4-2 NA TGTGCCAGCAGCCAGGCCACTAGCGGGGTGAACACCGGGGAGCTGTTTTTT CASSQATSGVNTGELFF
TRBD1 TRBJ2-7 TRBV11-3 NA TGTGCCAGCAGCTCAGATCTGTGGGACAGTACCTTCTCCTACGAGCAGTACTTC CASSSDLWDSTFSYEQYF
TRBD1 TRBJ2-7 TRBV4-2 NA TGTGCCAGCAGCCCCCGGACAGGGAACTACTACGAGCAGTACTTC CASSPRTGNYYEQYF
NA TRBJ2-7 TRBV2 once TGTGCCAGCACCTCGGCGGCGGGGAACTACGAGCAGTACTTC CASTSAAGNYEQYF
NA TRBJ1-5 TRBV21-1 NA TGTGCCAGCAGCACTAGTAGGATCCGACCCCAGCATTTT CASSTSRIRPQHF
NA TRBJ2-1 TRBV7-9 NA TGTGCCAGCAGCCCCTCCTTCGGTACCGCCTCCTACAATGAGCAGTTCTTC CASSPSFGTASYNEQFF
NA TRBJ1-1 TRBV11-2 NA TGTGCCAGCAGCTTAGGCGGGGAGCACAGGACTGAAGCTTTCTTT CASSLGGEHRTEAFF
TRBD1 TRBJ2-7 TRBV29-1 NA TGCAGCGTTGAGGGACAGGACTCCTACGAGCAGTACTTC CSVEGQDSYEQYF
NA TRBJ1-1 TRBV4-1 NA TGCGCCAGCAGCCATCCTCAGGGTACTGAAGCTTTCTTT CASSHPQGTEAFF
NA TRBJ2-7 TRBV12-3/TRBV12-4 NA TGTGCCTCAGGAGGGGACTACGAGCAGTACTTC CASGGDYEQYF
NA TRBJ1-6 TRBV5-1 NA TGCGCCAGCAGCTCAGACGGAGCAGGGTCACCCCTCCACTTT CASSSDGAGSPLHF
NA TRBJ2-7 TRBV1 NA TGCACCAGCCCAGCCTACAGCTCCTACGAGCAGTACTTC CTSPAYSSYEQYF
NA TRBJ1-5 TRBV6-1 NA TGTGCCAGCAGTGCACCCGCCGGTTATAGCAATCAGCCCCAGCATTTT CASSAPAGYSNQPQHF
NA TRBJ1-2 TRBV2 NA TGTGCCAGCAGTGTTGTACAGGAAGTCTATGGCTACACCTTC CASSVVQEVYGYTF
NA TRBJ1-4 TRBV28 NA TGTGCCAGCAGTGACTCATGGACTGCAACTAATGAAAAACTGTTTTTT CASSDSWTATNEKLFF
NA TRBJ2-3 TRBV7-2 NA TGTGCCAGCAGCCCCTGGACTAGCACAGATACGCAGTATTTT CASSPWTSTDTQYF
TRBD2 TRBJ2-1 TRBV7-9 NA TGTGCCAGCAGTCATACTAGCGGGAGGACCTACTACAATGAGCAGTTCTTC CASSHTSGRTYYNEQFF
TRBD1 TRBJ2-7 TRBV5-1 once TGCGCCAGCAGCTTGGGCGGGACAGGGGGTTACGAGCAGTACTTC CASSLGGTGGYEQYF
NA TRBJ2-1 TRBV10-1 NA TGCGCCAGCAGTGAGCTTGTGGGGCCTGAGAATGAGCAGTTCTTC CASSELVGPENEQFF
TRBD1 TRBJ1-4 TRBV2 NA TGTGCCAGCAGCCCTCGGGACAGGGGAGGTGAAAAACTGTTTTTT CASSPRDRGGEKLFF
NA TRBJ1-6 TRBV5-1 NA TGCGCCAGCAGCTTGGCCGAACAGGTTGATAATTCACCCCTCCACTTT CASSLAEQVDNSPLHF
NA TRBJ1-1 TRBV11-2 few TGTGCCAGCAGCTTAGCACAGTGGAAGAAGGCTTTCTTT CASSLAQWKKAFF
NA TRBJ2-1 TRBV9 NA TGTGCCAGCAGCGTAGGTACGGGGGAGCAGTTCTTC CASSVGTGEQFF
NA TRBJ1-1 TRBV18 NA TGTGCCAGCTCACGGGTTCGAACCCGGGACTCCTCTAACACTGAAGCTTTCTTT CASSRVRTRDSSNTEAFF
NA TRBJ2-3 TRBV6-4 once TGTGCCAGCAGTGACTGGGCAGGAAGCACAGATACGCAGTATTTT CASSDWAGSTDTQYF
NA TRBJ1-4 TRBV5-8 NA TGTGCCAGCAGCTTGTCCAGTGCAACTAATGAAAAACTGTTTTTT CASSLSSATNEKLFF
TRBD1 TRBJ2-2 TRBV27 NA TGTGCCAGCAGTTCGAGACAGGGTCGCACCGGGGAGCTGTTTTTT CASSSRQGRTGELFF
TRBD2 TRBJ2-7 TRBV5-1 NA TGCGCCAGCAGAAGTTTGGCGGGAGACGGCTCCCAGCAGTACTTC CASRSLAGDGSQQYF
TRBD1 TRBJ2-7 TRBV7-9 few TGTGCCAGCAGCCCGGGACAGGGGTACGAGCAGTACTTC CASSPGQGYEQYF
NA TRBJ2-3 TRBV28 NA TGTGCCAGCAGTTTTTTGGCTAGCGTGCGATTACCCAGCACAGATACGCAGTATTTT CASSFLASVRLPSTDTQYF
NA TRBJ2-7 TRBV7-9 NA TGTGCCAGCAGCCCCGCCGGCTACGAGCAGTACTTC CASSPAGYEQYF
TRBD2 TRBJ2-2 TRBV11-2 NA TGTGCCAGCAGCCTAAGGGGGCTAGCGGGGGCCGCGGACACCGGGGAGCTGTTTTTT CASSLRGLAGAADTGELFF
NA TRBJ1-5 TRBV23-1 few TGCGCCAGCAGTCAATCGGGAGTTTTTAGCAATCAGCCCCAGCATTTT CASSQSGVFSNQPQHF
TRBD1 TRBJ1-2 TRBV12-3/TRBV12-4 NA TGTGCCACCGCGGAACAGGGGCGCTATGGCTACACCTTC CATAEQGRYGYTF
TRBD1 TRBJ1-4 TRBV7-2 NA TGTGCCAGCAGCCCCGGGACAGGGTATGAAAAACTGTTTTTT CASSPGTGYEKLFF
NA TRBJ2-3 TRBV27 NA TGTGCCAGCAGTTTGGGTCAGGGAACAGATACGCAGTATTTT CASSLGQGTDTQYF
NA TRBJ1-2 TRBV7-6 NA TGTGCCAGCAGCCCCAGCTTTGGCGGCTATGGCTACACCTTC CASSPSFGGYGYTF
NA TRBJ2-7 TRBV19 few TGTGCCAGTAGTATAGCGACAGCCTACGAGCAGTACTTC CASSIATAYEQYF
NA TRBJ2-1 TRBV7-6 NA TGTGCCAGCAGCTTAGAGGCGGGACCCTACAATGAGCAGTTCTTC CASSLEAGPYNEQFF
NA TRBJ2-7 TRBV4-1 NA TGCGCCAGCAGCCAAAGATACCAAAGGGGACAAACCTCCTACGAGCAGTACTTC CASSQRYQRGQTSYEQYF
NA TRBJ1-5 TRBV6-6 NA TGTGCCAGCACCTTCGGCGGGGGTAGGCAGCCCCAGCATTTT CASTFGGGRQPQHF
NA TRBJ2-7 TRBV30 NA TGTGCCTGGAGTGTACACGTGGGGAGAACCTACGAGCAGTACTTC CAWSVHVGRTYEQYF
NA TRBJ2-3 TRBV19 NA TGTGCCAGTAGTATAGGGGGGGGGCGAGGAGATACGCAGTATTTT CASSIGGGRGDTQYF
NA TRBJ1-4 TRBV3-1/TRBV3-2 NA TGTGCCAGCAGCCTGGGCGGGGATGAAAAACTGTTTTTT CASSLGGDEKLFF
TRBD1 TRBJ1-2 TRBV30 NA TGTGCCTGGGTTCCGGGACAGGGAATGTCTGGCTACACCTTC CAWVPGQGMSGYTF